This TCR beta chain was retrieved from a study of T cell responses to AZD1222 COVID-19 vaccine (dated by TCRdb to the early 2020s). About the investigation overall: AZD1222 recipients with second doses at about 4 weeks or about 12 weeks were pooled, because spike-specific TCR depth and breadth did not differ between schedules. A total of about 230 trial participants underwent TCR sequencing, of whom about 210 received two doses of AZD1222 and about 25 received two doses of the MenACWY control vaccine. Enrollment into the trials was organized by age into subgroups of 18-55, 56-69 and 70-plus years, and those subgroups contained roughly 140, 27 and 60 TCR-sequenced participants, respectively. Overall study outcomes, separate from this receptor: In the small 56-69-year group, the increase in depth fell short of significance, most likely because of low power. After two AZD1222 doses, spike-specific TCR breadth and depth were significantly higher than at day 0 and than in MenACWY recipients. Conclusions about previously exposed vaccinees are limited because only five to seven AZD1222 recipients were SARS-CoV-2 seropositive at baseline. Reportedly, almost half of the unique spike-specific TCRs recognized epitopes lying outside the regions that are mutated in the B.1.351 and B.1.1.7 variants. CD4 TCRs associated with the vaccine covered the entire spike protein, and the dominant responses were in regions 160-218 and 743-854. Because no day 14 peak-response samples were available, repertoires were characterized only after the peak T cell response. Most participants were white British and females outnumbered males, and the authors suggested that clonal diversity may have been underestimated.

The CDR3 regions of human TCRbeta chains were analyzed by immunosequencing. Concerning the study's data processing: Repertoire TCRs were checked for matches against a reference library of SARS-CoV-2-specific TCRs that had been generated using the MIRA antigen-specificity platform. Breadth meant the fraction of unique TCRs that were SARS-CoV-2-associated, whereas depth meant the fraction of total T cells that were SARS-CoV-2-associated. Using the MIRA data, each spike-specific TCR was assigned both to the spike region to which the TCR was reactive and to a CD4 or CD8 class. Log10-transformed breadth and depth values were compared by one-way ANOVA with Sidak's multiple comparisons tests. TCRdb's version of the immuneACCESS table is confined to in-frame rearrangements and falls short of the full clone set. An unresolved V gene accounts for under half of the shortfall where checked; the remainder is of unknown origin. V, J and clone size derive from that table, while D and trimming were established from the DNA sequence. In this sample the table shows 140,000 or so clones, roughly 92% of which occur a single time. In total, the top ten clones hold around 1.7% of the sample.

V ends up 10 bases short and J 6 bases short, with an unmatched junction base count of 12. As encoded in the germline V gene, CDR1 is SGHRS while CDR2 is YFSETQ. From the cysteine up to the phenylalanine, the CDR3 has a length of 14 residues. Just the 42-base CDR3 DNA is kept, in frame starting at base 1. The sample's time point label is to be understood as: baseline before first vaccination. Vaccinee samples were obtained from the UK trials COV001 and COV002, which included a single-blind randomized controlled phase 2/3 trial of AZD1222 (ChAdOx1 nCoV-19) in healthy adults. For TCRbeta chain sequencing, PBMC samples from trial participants were taken at day 0 and at day 28 after the second dose. In the case of this clone: No antigen is known for it. Qualities for individual bases were not recorded, and no much larger clone is one base off.

The clonotype originates from an adult in good health. Sequences were derived from peripheral blood, sampled on day 0 of AZD1222 vaccination. The rearrangement joined TRBV5-1 to TRBJ2-1, and TRBD1 aligns with 8 junction nucleotides. Here the CDR3 is given as CASNPGTGFNEQFF. DNA sequence: TGCGCCTCCAACCCGGGGACAGGATTCAATGAGCAGTTCTTC.